This paragraph reports one T cell receptor beta chain. What it binds is unknown. Collection occurred without any documented infections or immune events in donors. TCRdb's copy holds only in-frame clones and misses some; the assay was immunoSEQ multiplex PCR. The table has 95,000 to 100,000 clones, 87% seen once. The entry originates in a study of identifying expanded T cells in peripheral blood. Study results and caveats: Variance in clone template counts between approximately two-week samples significantly increased with total template count across all healthy donors.

CDR1 is LNHDA and CDR2 is SQIVND in the germline V gene (reference sequence). Trimming cost V 5 bases and J 3 bases, with 14 bases left between them. This CDR3 has 14 residues. This chain connects TRBV19 to TRBJ2-7; perhaps D is TRBD1 or TRBD2 (5 bases each). Sequencing was carried out using blood. The receptor was derived from a person between 18 and 69 years old in good health. The CDR3 is CASSWGTGLYEQYF. DNA of the CDR3: TGTGCCAGTAGTTGGGGGACGGGCCTCTACGAGCAGTACTTC.